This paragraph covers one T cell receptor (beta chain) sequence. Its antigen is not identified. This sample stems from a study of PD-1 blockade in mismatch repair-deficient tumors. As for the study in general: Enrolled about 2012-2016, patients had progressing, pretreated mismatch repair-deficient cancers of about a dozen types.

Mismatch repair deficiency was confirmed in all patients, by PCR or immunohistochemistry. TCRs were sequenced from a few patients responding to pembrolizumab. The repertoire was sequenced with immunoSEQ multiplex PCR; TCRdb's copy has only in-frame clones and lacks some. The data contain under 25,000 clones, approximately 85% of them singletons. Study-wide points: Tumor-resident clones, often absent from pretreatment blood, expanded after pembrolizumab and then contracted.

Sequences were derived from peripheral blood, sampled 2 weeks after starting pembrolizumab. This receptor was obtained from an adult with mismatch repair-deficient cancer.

CDR3 DNA sequence: TGTGCCAGCAGTGAAGCGCGATCAGCAAATCAGCCCCAGCATTTT. Amino acid sequence: CASSEARSANQPQHF. This chain joins TRBV2 and TRBJ1-5; D is unclear. The CDR3 has 15 amino acids. CDR1 and CDR2 from the germline V gene are SNHLY and FYNNEI. Trimming left V 0 bases short and J 4 bases short, with 10 bases between.